Shown below are 25 T cell receptor beta chains from a single sample sequenced in a study of technical replicates of blood from a few donors. Data came from immunoSEQ multiplex PCR; TCRdb stores just in-frame clones and leaves some out. This sample carries around 71,000 clones, around 90% of them seen once, and the ten largest clones take 0.4% to 0.45%. The sample comprised T cells isolated from PBMCs. The source is a human donor in good health.

This clone was seen just once. The V call is TRBV5-1, the J call TRBJ2-5, with D maybe TRBD2 (6 bases). CDR1 is SGHRS, CDR2 YFSETQ, per germline. This CDR3 is 14 amino acids long. V lost 3 bases and J lost 3, with 12 bases in between. The CDR3 here is CASSSSGLEETQYF. The CDR3 nucleotides read TGCGCCAGCAGCTCCAGCGGGTTGGAAGAGACCCAGTACTTC.

The chain joins TRBV6-5 to TRBJ2-4; 8 positions match TRBD2. V was pared by 0 bases and J by 16 bases, with 2 bases of the junction left unmatched. CDR1 MNHEY and CDR2 SVGAGI come from the germline V gene. The CDR3 length is 11 residues. CDR3 loop: CASSYSGLVYF. The CDR3 DNA follows: TGTGCCAGCAGTTACTCGGGACTAGTCTACTTC.

In this sample, this clone turned up once. The chain links TRBV28 to TRBJ2-1, with TRBD2 identical over 13 bases. CDR1 is MDHEN, CDR2 SYDVKM, per germline. Unmatched junction bases numbered 8, after V lost 6 bases and J lost 9 bases. CDR3 length: 15 residues. CDR3 protein: CASSPGLAGAGEQFF. DNA for the CDR3: TGTGCCAGCAGCCCTGGACTAGCGGGAGCGGGTGAGCAGTTCTTC.

For the CDR3, the DNA is TGTGCCAGCAGCGTAGTAGGAAGGACAGCCGGAAACACCATATATTTT. Translation gives CASSVVGRTAGNTIYF. The genes are TRBV9 and TRBJ1-3; a weak D match, TRBD1 (6 bases). This CDR3 contains 16 residues. V shed 0 bases and J shed 4 bases, with 14 bases lying between them. The V gene's germline CDR1 is SGDLS and CDR2 YYNGEE.

This chain uses TRBV6-1 with TRBJ1-2; D unresolved. Germline V lookup: CDR1 MNHNS, CDR2 SASEGT. This CDR3 is 14 amino acids long. The V end was cut by 3 bases, the J end by 3 bases, with 11 bases between. CDR3 sequence: CASSESGLDYGYTF. Here the CDR3 DNA reads TGTGCCAGCAGTGAGTCCGGACTAGACTATGGCTACACCTTC.

The chain has TRBV7-8 and TRBJ2-7, with D maybe TRBD2 (7 bases). This CDR3 is built from 15 residues. V was cut by 0 bases and J by 7 bases, with 16 bases left in between. Germline-derived CDR1 and CDR2 are SGHVS and FQNEAQ. The CDR3 here is CASSLAHLGGGEQYF. CDR3 coding DNA: TGTGCCAGCAGCTTAGCGCATTTAGGGGGAGGGGAGCAGTACTTC. Variable domain in full (rest from reference TRBV7-8 and TRBJ2-7): GAGVSQSPRYKVAKRGQDVALRCDPISGHVSLFWYQQALGQGPEFLTYFQNEAQLDKSGLPSDRFFAERPEGSVSTLKIQRTQQEDSAVYLCASSLAHLGGGEQYFGPGTRLTVT.

This chain uses TRBV6-5 with TRBJ2-7; D is possibly TRBD1 (6 bases). Germline V CDR1 and CDR2: MNHEY, SVGAGI. Trimming took 2 bases from V and 1 from J, leaving 9 bases between them. The length of the CDR3 is 14 residues. CDR3 nucleotide sequence: TGTGCCAGCAGTTACGGGGGCGATTCCTACGAGCAGTACTTC. Protein product: CASSYGGDSYEQYF.

About this clone: Other DNA sequences in this sample translate to the same CDR3. The DNA of the CDR3 is TGTGCCAGTAGTATCCAGGACTATGGCTACACCTTC. Protein product: CASSIQDYGYTF. This rearrangement joins TRBV19 to TRBJ1-2; D is unclear. V dropped 3 bases and J dropped 3 bases, with 5 bases sitting between them. The CDR3 is 12 amino acids. Germline V lookup: CDR1 LNHDA, CDR2 SQIVND (reference sequence). The full variable domain, completed using reference TRBV19 and TRBJ1-2, is DGGITQSPKYLFRKEGQNVTLSCEQNLNHDAMYWYRQDPGQGLRLIYYSQIVNDFQKGDIAEGYSVSREKKESFPLTVTSAQKNPTAFYLCASSIQDYGYTFGSGTRLTVV.

The V gene is TRBV2, the J gene TRBJ1-4; TRBD1 might be the D (5 bases). CDR1 and CDR2 (germline): SNHLY, FYNNEI. Deletions cut 5 bases from V and 12 bases from J, with 16 bases between. CDR3 length: 13 amino acids. CDR3 DNA: TGTGCCAGCAGTCAATCCCTCAGGGAGGAACTGTTTTTT. This codes for CASSQSLREELFF.

This rearrangement joins TRBV7-3 to TRBJ2-1; a weak D match, TRBD2 (6 bases). The CDR3 contains 14 residues. With 5 bases removed from V and 10 bases from J, the gap between germline ends came to 18 bases. Germline CDR1 and CDR2: SGHTA and FQGTGA. CDR3 bases: TGTGCCAGCAGCCTGGGACTCCCCTTGGACGAGCAGTTCTTC. Protein: CASSLGLPLDEQFF.

J is TRBJ1-2 and V is TRBV6-5; the D is unclear. Trimming left V 5 bases short and J 6 bases short, with 19 bases between. Per germline, CDR1 MNHEY and CDR2 SVGAGI. This CDR3 spans 15 amino acids. This chain's CDR3 is CASSPLLYAVNGYTF. DNA for the CDR3: TGTGCCAGCAGTCCCCTTTTATACGCGGTCAATGGCTACACCTTC.

The chain is built from TRBV5-4 and TRBJ2-3, with 9 bases fitting TRBD1. Germline CDR1 is SGHNT and CDR2 is YYREEE (reference sequence). Unmatched junction bases numbered 7, after V lost 4 bases and J lost 7 bases. There are 14 residues in the CDR3. The CDR3 spells CASSPRDRAHTQYF. The DNA for the CDR3 is TGTGCCAGCAGCCCCAGGGACAGGGCTCATACGCAGTATTTT.

V usage is TRBV5-1 and J usage is TRBJ1-2; TRBD1 agrees at 7 bases. The CDR3 has 14 residues. Trimming at V came to 2 bases and at J to 6 bases, leaving 7 bases not matched to a gene. CDR1 and CDR2 from the germline V gene are SGHRS and YFSETQ. CDR3 DNA: TGCGCCAGCAGCTTTACAGGGGAGACCAATGGCTACACCTTC. Translated, it gives CASSFTGETNGYTF.

The count of this clone is one. The rearrangement joins TRBV29-1 to TRBJ1-1, with D uncertain. Germline V gives CDR1 SQVTM, CDR2 ANQGSEA. Between the trimmed V and J ends, which lost 7 bases and 2 bases, there was a span of 17 bases. The CDR3 consists of 14 residues. For the CDR3, the DNA is TGCAGCGCCCCTCTAGGCTTCCAAAACACTGAAGCTTTCTTT. This sequence encodes CSAPLGFQNTEAFF.

This clone was detected only a few times. The V call is TRBV11-3, the J call TRBJ2-7; 10 bases map to TRBD1. The CDR3 sequence is 16 residues long. Germline V CDR1 and CDR2: SGHNT, YENEEA. The V and J ends lost 6 bases and 3 bases, in that order; junction bases with no gene match: 11. CDR3 protein: CASSYRAGTGVYEQYF. Written as DNA, the CDR3 is TGTGCCAGCAGTTATCGCGCCGGGACAGGGGTCTACGAGCAGTACTTC.

The chain couples TRBV2 to TRBJ2-7, with D tentatively TRBD1 (7 bases). Trimming pared 8 bases from V and 2 bases from J, leaving 13 bases between. Germline assignment: CDR1 SNHLY and CDR2 FYNNEI. CDR3 length: 13 amino acids. The CDR3 here is CASHAGQTYEQYF. As DNA, the CDR3 is TGTGCCAGCCATGCGGGACAGACCTACGAGCAGTACTTC.

This chain joins TRBV6-6 and TRBJ2-6, with 7 nucleotides matching TRBD1. This CDR3 spans 16 amino acids. Germline V lookup: CDR1 MNHNY, CDR2 SVGAGI (reference sequence). The ends lost 8 bases at V and 0 bases at J; junction bases unmatched: 7. The CDR3 DNA reads as TGTGCCAGCGGACCGGGACAGCTCTCTGGGGCCAACGTCCTGACTTTC. Translated, it gives CASGPGQLSGANVLTF.

This rearrangement joins TRBV29-1 to TRBJ2-7; D uncertain. Trimming removed 0 bases from V and 0 bases from J, with 15 bases in between. This CDR3 is 16 amino acids long. CDR1 is SQVTM, CDR2 ANQGSEA, per germline. The CDR3 sequence is CSVEDLRGLGSYEQYF. CDR3 DNA sequence: TGCAGCGTTGAAGATCTTCGCGGCCTGGGCTCCTACGAGCAGTACTTC.

The chain uses TRBV12-5 and TRBJ2-1, with TRBD2 identical over 12 bases. Germline values: CDR1 LGHNT, CDR2 FRNRAP. V dropped 6 bases and J dropped 3; count of bases not matched to a gene: 6. The CDR3 is 16 amino acids. The DNA of the CDR3 is TGTGCTAGTGGCCTGGGACTAGCGGGTATCTACAATGAGCAGTTCTTC. It encodes CASGLGLAGIYNEQFF.

J is TRBJ2-1 and V is TRBV6-5, with TRBD2 as a possible D gene (5 bases). Germline-derived CDR1 and CDR2 are MNHEY and SVGAGI. The CDR3 sequence is 13 residues long. Trimming took 0 bases from V and 10 from J, leaving 10 bases between them. CDR3 DNA sequence: TGTGCCAGCAGTTACTCGCTATCGGGAGAGCAGTTCTTC. Encoded protein: CASSYSLSGEQFF.

The V gene is TRBV27, the J gene TRBJ2-7; 11 bases line up with TRBD1. Germline values: CDR1 MNHEY, CDR2 SMNVEV (reference sequence). CDR3 size: 14 residues. The J segment lost 2 bases and the V segment lost 8 bases, leaving 5 bases of the junction unmatched. CDR3 sequence reads: CASGTGGITYEQYF. DNA of the CDR3: TGTGCCAGCGGGACAGGGGGGATAACCTACGAGCAGTACTTC.

The genes are TRBV18 and TRBJ2-3; D perhaps matches TRBD1 (6 bases). Looked up from germline, CDR1 is KGHSH and CDR2 is LQKENI. The CDR3 length is 14 residues. V was trimmed by 1 base and J by 6 bases, leaving 11 bases between them. CDR3 bases: TGTGCCAGCTCACCACGGCAGGGGAGCGATACGCAGTATTTT. Translated: CASSPRQGSDTQYF.

The chain joins TRBV19 to TRBJ1-3; D not resolved. The V end was cut by 2 bases, the J end by 4 bases, with 6 bases between. This CDR3 region has 13 residues. Per the germline V gene, CDR1 is LNHDA and CDR2 is SQIVND (reference sequence). DNA for the CDR3: TGTGCCAGTAGTATATCTCAGGGAAACACCATATATTTT. It is translated as CASSISQGNTIYF.

The CDR3 DNA reads TGTGCCAGCGGACCGGGACAGGGGAATCAGCCCCAGCATTTT. The encoded protein is CASGPGQGNQPQHF. The V call is TRBV28, the J call TRBJ1-5; 10 bases map to TRBD1. After removal of 8 bases from V and 4 bases from J, the junction contained 5 bases not matched to a gene. CDR1 is MDHEN and CDR2 is SYDVKM in the germline V gene. CDR3 length equals 14 residues.

This clone was observed once. DNA for the CDR3: TGCGCCAGCAGCTCGGACAGGGTCGGCTACACCTTC. This gives the protein CASSSDRVGYTF. This chain links TRBV5-1 with TRBJ1-2; 8 bases agree with TRBD1. The CDR3 has 12 residues. Germline V gives CDR1 SGHRS, CDR2 YFSETQ. Germline trimming cut 3 bases from V and 8 bases from J; bases unmatched to any gene: 3. Complete variable domain (other parts from reference TRBV5-1 and TRBJ1-2): KAGVTQTPRYLIKTRGQQVTLSCSPISGHRSVSWYQQTPGQGLQFLFEYFSETQRNKGNFPGRFSGRQFSNSRSEMNVSTLELGDSALYLCASSSDRVGYTFGSGTRLTVV.